This TCR beta chain was recovered during a study of graft-versus-host responses after intestinal transplantation. Study as a whole: Multivisceral, liver-intestinal, or isolated intestinal grafts went to recipients. The whole recipient group had anti-thymocyte globulin induction followed by tacrolimus and steroids for roughly three years.

Notes on this clone: What it recognizes is unknown.

The CDR3 is made up of 9 amino acids. The germline gives CDR1 SQVTM, CDR2 ANQGSEA. Libraries were prepared by immunoSEQ multiplex PCR; TCRdb keeps only in-frame clonotypes and omits some of them. The sample lists some 9,600 clones; roughly 90% were seen once. The study's findings and limits: Investigators detected GvH clones in recipient marrow, with some emerging earlier in ileum or blood. Those patients showing graft-donor T cell macrochimerism displayed high graft-versus-host to host-versus-graft clonal ratios in allografts.

The TCR comes from a human patient who received an intestinal transplant, so some T cells may come from the graft donor. This specimen was PBMCs, taken 242 days after intestinal transplant. This rearrangement joins TRBV29-1 to TRBJ1-2; D uncertain. CDR3 region: CSEGNGYTF. The CDR3 DNA reads TGCAGTGAGGGCAATGGCTACACCTTC. Full variable domain (outside the CDR3, taken from reference TRBV29-1 and TRBJ1-2): SAVISQKPSRDICQRGTSLTIQCQVDSQVTMMFWYRQQPGQSLTLIATANQGSEATYESGFVIDKFPISRPNLTFSTLTVSNMSPEDSSIYLCSEGNGYTFGSGTRLTVV.